Presented here are 27 T cell receptor beta chains from one specimen sequenced in a study of T cell responses to AZD1222 COVID-19 vaccine. The method was immunoSEQ multiplex PCR; TCRdb's version includes in-frame clones alone and lacks a portion of them. The sample shows some 100,000 clones, 85% to 90% of them seen only once. The source was peripheral blood, collected on day 0 of AZD1222 vaccination. The receptors originated from an adult in good health.

J is TRBJ2-5 and V is TRBV10-1; D is perhaps TRBD2 (6 bases). V lost 8 bases and J lost 5, with 15 bases in between. This CDR3 region has 13 residues. CDR1 WNHNN and CDR2 SYGVQD come from the germline V gene (reference sequence). The chain's CDR3 is CASGGLSRETQYF. The DNA for the CDR3 is TGCGCCAGCGGCGGACTATCTCGGGAGACCCAGTACTTC.

V usage is TRBV6-5 and J usage is TRBJ2-2; the match to TRBD2 covers 8 bases. The ends lost 4 bases at V and 5 bases at J; junction bases unmatched: 9. The CDR3 totals 16 residues. Looked up from germline, CDR1 is MNHEY and CDR2 is SVGAGI. CDR3 DNA sequence: TGTGCCAGCAGTTCACTAAGCGGGGGAGTGACCGGGGAGCTGTTTTTT. This gives the protein CASSSLSGGVTGELFF.

The chain employs TRBV27 and TRBJ2-3; D is undetermined. CDR1 is MNHEY, CDR2 SMNVEV, per germline (reference sequence). This CDR3 has 14 amino acids. Trimming left V 0 bases short and J 4 bases short, with 8 bases between. CDR3 nucleotide sequence: TGTGCCAGCAGTTTATCAAGGCTGGCAGATACGCAGTATTTT. As protein: CASSLSRLADTQYF.

The chain couples TRBV28 to TRBJ2-1; D ambiguous. Between the trimmed V and J ends, which lost 2 bases and 14 bases, there was a span of 10 bases. This CDR3 has 11 residues. The germline gives CDR1 MDHEN, CDR2 SYDVKM. Here the CDR3 DNA reads TGTGCCAGCAGTTTAACAGAAAAAGAGTTCTTC. It encodes CASSLTEKEFF. The whole variable domain, filled in from reference TRBV28 and TRBJ2-1, reads DVKVTQSSRYLVKRTGEKVFLECVQDMDHENMFWYRQDPGLGLRLIYFSYDVKMKEKGDIPEGYSVSREKKERFSLILESASTNQTSMYLCASSLTEKEFFGPGTRLTVL.

This chain joins TRBV12-5 and TRBJ2-3; 7 bases line up with TRBD1. CDR3 length: 15 residues. CDR1 is LGHNT, CDR2 FRNRAP, per germline. V gave up 2 bases and J gave up 4 bases; unmatched junction bases: 6. CDR3 in DNA: TGTGCTAGTGGTTTGACAGGGGTGAAAGCAGATACGCAGTATTTT. This encodes CASGLTGVKADTQYF. Complete variable domain (other parts from reference TRBV12-5 and TRBJ2-3): DARVTQTPRHKVTEMGQEVTMRCQPILGHNTVFWYRQTMMQGLELLAYFRNRAPLDDSGMPKDRFSAEMPDATLATLKIQPSEPRDSAVYFCASGLTGVKADTQYFGPGTRLTVL.

This chain links TRBV3-1 (or the pseudogene TRBV3-2) with TRBJ1-4, with TRBD1 as a possible D gene (6 bases). Trimming cost V 0 bases and J 4 bases, with 12 bases left between them. CDR1 and CDR2 (germline): LGHDT, YNNKEL (reference sequence). This CDR3 has 16 residues. The CDR3 spells CASSQDLTGYNEKLFF. CDR3 bases: TGTGCCAGCAGCCAAGATTTGACAGGATATAATGAAAAACTGTTTTTT.

V is TRBV4-1 and J is TRBJ1-1; the match to TRBD1 covers 7 bases. The CDR3 length is 15 residues. Per germline, CDR1 MGHRA and CDR2 YSYEKL. Trimming cost V 4 bases and J 0 bases; bases outside gene matches: 5. The CDR3 DNA follows: TGCGCCAGCAGCCCACAACAGGGGATGAACACTGAAGCTTTCTTT. Its translation: CASSPQQGMNTEAFF.

The genes are TRBV19 and TRBJ2-2, with 9 bases identical to TRBD1. V dropped 8 bases and J dropped 4; count of bases not matched to a gene: 20. Germline V lookup: CDR1 LNHDA, CDR2 SQIVND (reference sequence). The CDR3 totals 19 residues. For the CDR3, the DNA is TGTGCCAGTTCCCGACCGGGACAGGGCCCGGAGCAGGTCACCGGGGAGCTGTTTTTT. This encodes CASSRPGQGPEQVTGELFF. The full variable domain, its missing parts supplied by reference TRBV19 and TRBJ2-2, is DGGITQSPKYLFRKEGQNVTLSCEQNLNHDAMYWYRQDPGQGLRLIYYSQIVNDFQKGDIAEGYSVSREKKESFPLTVTSAQKNPTAFYLCASSRPGQGPEQVTGELFFGEGSRLTVL.

This clone was detected once. The chain couples TRBV5-1 to TRBJ2-7, with a weak D call TRBD1 (6 bases). The germline V gene encodes CDR1 SGHRS and CDR2 YFSETQ. The CDR3 runs to 15 residues. V gave up 3 bases and J gave up 0 bases, with 13 bases separating them. CDR3 nucleotides: TGCGCCAGCAGCTCAGGACAGCCTCCCTCCTACGAGCAGTACTTC. Translating gives CASSSGQPPSYEQYF.

This clone was recorded only once. The CDR3 region is CASSQGPRDTQYF. CDR3 DNA: TGTGCCAGCAGCCAGGGACCTAGAGATACGCAGTATTTT. This chain joins TRBV3-1 (or the pseudogene TRBV3-2) and TRBJ2-3; either TRBD1 or TRBD2 may supply D (5 bases each). Germline V gene lookup returns CDR1 LGHDT and CDR2 YNNKEL (reference sequence). This CDR3 is 13 amino acids long. The V end was cut by 3 bases, the J end by 5 bases, with 9 bases between.

The chain is built from TRBV4-1 and TRBJ2-1; possible D gene TRBD2, 6 bases. Germline CDR1 and CDR2: MGHRA and YSYEKL. The germline V and J ends were trimmed by 4 bases and 6 bases, with 16 bases remaining between them. The CDR3 sequence is 15 residues long. The CDR3 DNA reads as TGCGCCAGCAGCCCTTCAGGCGGGAAGGGCAATGAGCAGTTCTTC. Translated: CASSPSGGKGNEQFF.

Only one count was recorded for this clone. The rearrangement uses TRBV11-3 and TRBJ1-1; perhaps TRBD1 as D (6 bases). CDR1 SGHNT and CDR2 YENEEA come from the germline V gene. V lost 1 base and J 10 bases, leaving 16 bases between the germline ends. This CDR3 is 14 amino acids long. The CDR3 DNA follows: TGTGCCAGCAGCTTAGTGGCGGGGGCCGTGGGAGCTTTCTTT. It codes for CASSLVAGAVGAFF.

The chain recombines TRBV11-2 with TRBJ1-4, with 8 bases fitting TRBD1. CDR1 SGHAT and CDR2 FQNNGV come from the germline V gene. V gave up 8 bases and J gave up 2 bases; unmatched junction bases: 13. The CDR3 contains 17 residues. This chain's CDR3 is CASGRQGSLATNEKLFF. In DNA, the CDR3 is TGTGCCAGCGGCCGACAGGGGTCTCTGGCGACTAATGAAAAACTGTTTTTT.

This clone was counted many times. V is TRBV7-9 and J is TRBJ1-6; weak D call: TRBD1 (6 bases). The germline V and J ends were trimmed by 1 base and 11 bases, with 15 bases remaining between them. Germline CDR1 and CDR2: SEHNR and FQNEAQ (reference sequence). The CDR3 extends over 15 amino acids. The CDR3 sequence is CASSLEQGRGPPLHF. The DNA of the CDR3 is TGTGCCAGCAGCTTAGAACAGGGCCGCGGGCCACCCCTCCACTTT. Drawing the rest from reference TRBV7-9 and TRBJ1-6, the complete variable domain is DTGVSQNPRHKITKRGQNVTFRCDPISEHNRLYWYRQTLGQGPEFLTYFQNEAQLEKSRLLSDRFSAERPKGSFSTLEIQRTEQGDSAMYLCASSLEQGRGPPLHFGNGTRLTVT.

This sequence joins TRBV18 and TRBJ1-3; D gene unclear. Germline V gene lookup returns CDR1 KGHSH and CDR2 LQKENI. The CDR3 length is 15 residues. V lost 4 bases and J 0 bases, leaving 10 bases between the germline ends. Written as DNA, the CDR3 is TGTGCCAGCTCACAGCTGGGGAGCTCTGGAAACACCATATATTTT. Its translation is CASSQLGSSGNTIYF. Using reference TRBV18 and TRBJ1-3 for the parts outside the CDR3, the full variable domain is NAGVMQNPRHLVRRRGQEARLRCSPMKGHSHVYWYRQLPEEGLKFMVYLQKENIIDESGMPKERFSAEFPKEGPSILRIQQVVRGDSAAYFCASSQLGSSGNTIYFGEGSWLTVV.

This rearrangement joins TRBV4-1 to TRBJ2-7; D is perhaps TRBD2 (5 bases). Germline V gene lookup returns CDR1 MGHRA and CDR2 YSYEKL. The CDR3 is 15 amino acids. Trimming removed 0 bases from V and 0 bases from J, with 9 bases in between. The CDR3 protein is CASSQETIHSYEQYF. CDR3 nucleotide sequence: TGCGCCAGCAGCCAAGAGACTATCCACTCCTACGAGCAGTACTTC.

This clone showed up just once. This chain links TRBV9 with TRBJ2-1; 7 nucleotides match TRBD2. The germline V gene encodes CDR1 SGDLS and CDR2 YYNGEE. The V segment lost 3 bases and the J segment 4 bases; nucleotides outside the gene matches: 10. The CDR3 is made up of 16 amino acids. DNA for the CDR3: TGTGCCAGCAGCGACCGCAGGGTGGGGGGGTACAATGAGCAGTTCTTC. Protein sequence: CASSDRRVGGYNEQFF. The whole variable domain, remainder taken from reference TRBV9 and TRBJ2-1, is DSGVTQTPKHLITATGQRVTLRCSPRSGDLSVYWYQQSLDQGLQFLIQYYNGEERAKGNILERFSAQQFPDLHSELNLSSLELGDSALYFCASSDRRVGGYNEQFFGPGTRLTVL.

This chain joins TRBV10-1 and TRBJ2-1; D possibly corresponds to TRBD2 (6 bases). The V gene lost 6 bases and the J gene lost 7 bases, with 16 bases spanning the gap. Germline values: CDR1 WNHNN, CDR2 SYGVQD (reference sequence). CDR3 length: 14 residues. The CDR3 DNA sequence: TGCGCCAGCAGCCTTTCCGGGACTCCTAATGAGCAGTTCTTC. Its protein is CASSLSGTPNEQFF.

This clone was recorded once. The V call is TRBV5-1, the J call TRBJ1-4, with 12 bases identical to TRBD1. V shed 3 bases, J shed 10 bases, and the junction held 7 bases outside the gene matches. The CDR3 contains 15 residues. The germline V gene has CDR1 SGHRS and CDR2 YFSETQ. The CDR3 region has the DNA TGCGCCAGCAGCTCGGAAGGGACAGGGGGCGGAAAACTGTTTTTT. Its translation is CASSSEGTGGGKLFF.

The chain combines TRBV10-3 with TRBJ2-3; D remains unclear. Germline CDR1 ENHRY, CDR2 SYGVKD. This CDR3 spans 11 amino acids. Trimming cost V 2 bases and J 5 bases, with 2 bases left between them. The CDR3 DNA follows: TGTGCCATCAGTGAGAGAGATACGCAGTATTTT. Protein sequence: CAISERDTQYF.

This rearrangement joins TRBV28 to TRBJ2-2; 7 bases are a match to TRBD1. This CDR3 comprises 14 residues. CDR1 is MDHEN and CDR2 is SYDVKM in the germline V gene. The V and J ends lost 6 bases and 4 bases, in that order; junction bases with no gene match: 5. CDR3: CASRPSGGTGELFF. The CDR3, as DNA: TGTGCCAGCAGACCTTCAGGGGGCACCGGGGAGCTGTTTTTT.

The chain combines TRBV28 with TRBJ1-5; D remains ambiguous. CDR1 and CDR2 from the germline V gene are MDHEN and SYDVKM. The CDR3 loop spans 14 amino acids. Trimming cost V 7 bases and J 2 bases, with 12 bases left between them. CDR3 sequence: CASKSPQGNQPQHF. CDR3 in DNA: TGTGCCAGCAAGTCCCCGCAGGGCAATCAGCCCCAGCATTTT.

The chain uses TRBV7-9 and TRBJ1-3, with 7 bases identical to TRBD1. This CDR3 comprises 13 residues. The V gene end was trimmed by 6 bases and the J gene end by 4 bases; junction bases not matched to a gene: 3. Germline lookup yields CDR1 SEHNR and CDR2 FQNEAQ (reference sequence). The CDR3 loop reads CASRPRGGNTIYF. The CDR3 region has the DNA TGTGCCAGCAGACCCAGGGGGGGAAACACCATATATTTT.

This clone is classed as medium-sized. V usage is TRBV24-1 and J usage is TRBJ2-1, with unresolved D. With 9 bases removed from V and 3 bases from J, the gap between germline ends came to 8 bases. Germline lookup yields CDR1 KGHDR and CDR2 SFDVKD. The CDR3 extends over 12 amino acids. CDR3 DNA sequence: TGTGCCACCTTGAGCCTCTACAATGAGCAGTTCTTC. As protein: CATLSLYNEQFF.

On this clone: Germline is not matched at one junction end, which may reflect a read error. This chain uses TRBV3-1 (or the pseudogene TRBV3-2) with TRBJ2-7; 8 bases fit TRBD1. This CDR3 region has 13 residues. CDR1 and CDR2 from the germline V gene are LGHDT and YNNKEL (reference sequence). In DNA form, the CDR3 reads TGTGCCAGCAGCCAAGATAACAGACAGGGGAAGGTCTTC. This sequence encodes CASSQDNRQGKVF.

Worth noting for this clone: The junction does not match germline at one end; this may be a read error. Written as DNA, the CDR3 is TGCGCCAGCAGATTGGGGCAGGAAAGGAGCTACGAGCAGTACTTC. Its translation: CASRLGQERSYEQYF. The J gene is TRBJ2-7, the V gene TRBV5-1; a possible D gene is TRBD1 (5 bases). The length of the CDR3 is 15 residues. Germline V gene data show CDR1 as SGHRS and CDR2 as YFSETQ.

The chain combines TRBV6-2 or TRBV6-3 with TRBJ1-2; D is uncertain. This CDR3 has 12 amino acids. Trimming stripped 6 bases from V and 4 bases from J, with 9 bases between. CDR1 and CDR2 from the germline V gene are MNHEY and SVGEGT. CDR3 in amino acids: CASSASGYGYTF. In DNA, the CDR3 is TGTGCCAGCAGCGCCTCAGGCTATGGCTACACCTTC.